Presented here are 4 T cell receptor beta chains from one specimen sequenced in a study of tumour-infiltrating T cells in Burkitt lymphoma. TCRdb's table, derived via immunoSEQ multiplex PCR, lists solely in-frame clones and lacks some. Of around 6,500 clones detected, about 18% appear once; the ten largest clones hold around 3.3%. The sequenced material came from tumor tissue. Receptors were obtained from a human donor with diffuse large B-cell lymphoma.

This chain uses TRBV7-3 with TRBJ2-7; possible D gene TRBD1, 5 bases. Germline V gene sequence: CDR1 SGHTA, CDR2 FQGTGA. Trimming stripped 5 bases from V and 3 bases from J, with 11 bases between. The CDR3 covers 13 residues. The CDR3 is CASSLDTGYEQYF. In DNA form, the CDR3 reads TGTGCCAGCAGCCTGGACACCGGCTACGAGCAGTACTTC.

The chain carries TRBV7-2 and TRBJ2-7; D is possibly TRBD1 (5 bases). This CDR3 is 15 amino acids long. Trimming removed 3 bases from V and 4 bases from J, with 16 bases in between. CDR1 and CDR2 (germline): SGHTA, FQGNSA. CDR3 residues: CASSFSGPSTYEQYF. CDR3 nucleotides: TGTGCCAGCAGCTTTTCAGGGCCTTCGACTTACGAGCAGTACTTC.

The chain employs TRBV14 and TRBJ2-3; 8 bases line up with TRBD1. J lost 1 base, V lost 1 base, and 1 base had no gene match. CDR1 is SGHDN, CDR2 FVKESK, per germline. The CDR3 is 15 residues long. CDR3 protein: CASSQGTGRTDTQYF. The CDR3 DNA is TGTGCCAGCAGCCAAGGGACAGGGCGCACAGATACGCAGTATTTT.

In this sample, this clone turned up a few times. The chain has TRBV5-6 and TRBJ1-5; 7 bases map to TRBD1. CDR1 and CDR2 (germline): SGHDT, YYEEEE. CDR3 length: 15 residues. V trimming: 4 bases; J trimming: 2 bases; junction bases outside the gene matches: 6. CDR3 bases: TGTGCCAGCAGCCGAACAGGGGAGGGCAATCAGCCCCAGCATTTT. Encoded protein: CASSRTGEGNQPQHF. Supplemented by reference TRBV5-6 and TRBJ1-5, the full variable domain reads DAGVTQSPTHLIKTRGQQVTLRCSPKSGHDTVSWYQQALGQGPQFIFQYYEEEERQRGNFPDRFSGHQFPNYSSELNVNALLLGDSALYLCASSRTGEGNQPQHFGDGTRLSIL.